This T cell receptor (beta chain) derives from a study of blood T cell repertoires in COVID-19. Study-level information: From the United States, Italy and Spain came samples of acute and convalescent COVID-19. T cells, B-cell-depleted T cells, or PBMCs provided the cDNA or gDNA that served as material.

Germline trimming cut 1 base from V and 4 bases from J; bases unmatched to any gene: 5. From germline, CDR1 is SGHVS and CDR2 FQNEAQ. The CDR3 has 16 amino acids. Per the original methods: Reference gene primer amplification gave estimated nucleated cell counts. TCRdb's copy holds only in-frame clones and misses some; the assay was immunoSEQ multiplex PCR. The V and J calls and clone size are taken from that table; D and trimming were inferred from the DNA. The data contain about 35,000 clones, around 83% of them singletons. Sequenced input: peripheral blood. This chain joins TRBV7-8 and TRBJ2-3; 10 bases fit TRBD2. This receptor was taken from a man aged 55 to 70 with active or convalescent COVID-19. The CDR3 sequence is CASSLGAGGHPDTQYF. CDR3 nucleotides: TGTGCCAGCAGCTTAGGAGCGGGGGGGCATCCAGATACGCAGTATTTT.